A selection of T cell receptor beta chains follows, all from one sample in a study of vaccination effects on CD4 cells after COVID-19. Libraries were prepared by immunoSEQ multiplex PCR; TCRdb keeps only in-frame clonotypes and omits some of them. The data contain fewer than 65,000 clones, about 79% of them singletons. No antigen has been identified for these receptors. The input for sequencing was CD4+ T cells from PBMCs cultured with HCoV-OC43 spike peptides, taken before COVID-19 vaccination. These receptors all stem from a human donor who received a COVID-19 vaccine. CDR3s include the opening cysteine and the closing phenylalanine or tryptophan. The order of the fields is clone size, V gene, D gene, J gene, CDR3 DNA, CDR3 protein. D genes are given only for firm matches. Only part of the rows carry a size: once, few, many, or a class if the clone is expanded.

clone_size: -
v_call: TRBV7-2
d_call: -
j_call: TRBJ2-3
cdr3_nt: TGTGCCAGCAGCCTTGGGACTTCGGCAGATACGCAGTATTTT
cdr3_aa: CASSLGTSADTQYF

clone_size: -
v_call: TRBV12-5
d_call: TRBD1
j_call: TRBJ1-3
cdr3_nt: TGTGCTAGTGGTTTCGGCGGACAGGGCAGGAGAAACACCATATATTTT
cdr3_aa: CASGFGGQGRRNTIYF

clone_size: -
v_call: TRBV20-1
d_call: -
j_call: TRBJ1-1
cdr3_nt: TGCAGTGCCACAATGAACACTGAAGCTTTCTTT
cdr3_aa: CSATMNTEAFF

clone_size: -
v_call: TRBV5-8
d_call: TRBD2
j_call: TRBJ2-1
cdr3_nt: TGTGCCAGCCCCCGGATGGGACTAGCGGTCTCCTACAATGAGCAGTTCTTC
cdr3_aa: CASPRMGLAVSYNEQFF

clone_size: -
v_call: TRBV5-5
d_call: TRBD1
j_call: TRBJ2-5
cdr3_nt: TGTGCCAGCAGCCCCAGGGACAGGGCCTTGGGAGAGACCCAGTACTTC
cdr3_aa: CASSPRDRALGETQYF

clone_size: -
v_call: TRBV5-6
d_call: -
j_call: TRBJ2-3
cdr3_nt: TGTGCCAGCAGCTTGCCAAAACCCACAGATACGCAGTATTTT
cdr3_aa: CASSLPKPTDTQYF

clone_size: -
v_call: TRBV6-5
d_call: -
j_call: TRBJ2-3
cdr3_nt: TGTGCCAGCAGGGACGACGGGACAAGAGATACGCAGTATTTT
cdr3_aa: CASRDDGTRDTQYF

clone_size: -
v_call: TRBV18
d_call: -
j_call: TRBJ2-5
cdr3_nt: TGTGCCAGCTCACCACAGGAGAAGGAGACCCAGTACTTC
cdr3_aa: CASSPQEKETQYF

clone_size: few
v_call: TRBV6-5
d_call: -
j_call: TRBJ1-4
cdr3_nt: TGTGCCAGCAGACCCCCCAGTGAAAAACTGTTTTTT
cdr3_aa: CASRPPSEKLFF

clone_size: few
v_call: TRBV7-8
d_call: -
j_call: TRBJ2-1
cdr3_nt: TGTGCCAGCAGCTTAATTCTTTTCCAGACCCGGTACAATGAGCAGTTCTTC
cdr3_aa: CASSLILFQTRYNEQFF

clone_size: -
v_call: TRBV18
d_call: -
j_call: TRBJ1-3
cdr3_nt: TGTGCCAGCTCACCAAGACAAGGGGCGGCGGTCTCTGGAAACACCATATATTTT
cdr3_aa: CASSPRQGAAVSGNTIYF

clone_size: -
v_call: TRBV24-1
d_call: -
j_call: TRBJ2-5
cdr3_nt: TGTGCCACCAGTGATCCAGGGAGTTCCCAAGAGACCCAGTACTTC
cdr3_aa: CATSDPGSSQETQYF

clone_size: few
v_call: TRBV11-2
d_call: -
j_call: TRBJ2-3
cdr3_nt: TGTGCCAGCAGCTTAACTGTCATGGGGGCAGGAGATACGCAGTATTTT
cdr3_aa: CASSLTVMGAGDTQYF

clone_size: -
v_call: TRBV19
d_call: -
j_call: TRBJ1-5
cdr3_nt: TGTGCCAGTAGCCCCAGGGGCAATCAGCCCCAGCATTTT
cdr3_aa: CASSPRGNQPQHF

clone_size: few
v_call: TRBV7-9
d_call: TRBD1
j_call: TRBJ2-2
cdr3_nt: TGTGCCAGCAGCTCGTCCCGGGACAGGCCTTACACCGGGGAGCTGTTTTTT
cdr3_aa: CASSSSRDRPYTGELFF

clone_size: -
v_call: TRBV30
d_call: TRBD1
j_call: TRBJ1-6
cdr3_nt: TGTGCCTGGACGCAGGGACAGCAAAATTCACCCCTCCACTTT
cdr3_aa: CAWTQGQQNSPLHF

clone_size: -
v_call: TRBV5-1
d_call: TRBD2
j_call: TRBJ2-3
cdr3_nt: TGCGCCAGCAGCTTCCAGCGGGGGCTTCCCACAGATACGCAGTATTTT
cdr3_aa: CASSFQRGLPTDTQYF

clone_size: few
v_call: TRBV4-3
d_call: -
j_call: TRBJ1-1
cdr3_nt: TGCGCCAGCAGCCAAGATAACGCGGTGAACACTGAAGCTTTCTTT
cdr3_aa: CASSQDNAVNTEAFF

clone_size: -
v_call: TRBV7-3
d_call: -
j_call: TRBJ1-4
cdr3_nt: TGTGCCAGCAGCTTAAGCGGGGGCATAGAGGAAAAACTGTTTTTT
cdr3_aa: CASSLSGGIEEKLFF

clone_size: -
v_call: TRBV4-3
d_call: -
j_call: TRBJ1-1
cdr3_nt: TGCGCCAGCAGCCAATATCAAGGGGACACTGAAGCTTTCTTT
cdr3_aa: CASSQYQGDTEAFF

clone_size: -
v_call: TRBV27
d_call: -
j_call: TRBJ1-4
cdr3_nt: TGTGCCAGCAGGATCCCCGGACCTAATGAAAAACTGTTTTTT
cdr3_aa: CASRIPGPNEKLFF

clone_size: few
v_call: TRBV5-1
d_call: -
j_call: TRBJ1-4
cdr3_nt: TGCGCCAGCAGCTTAGGAGGAACTAATGAAAAACTGTTTTTT
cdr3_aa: CASSLGGTNEKLFF

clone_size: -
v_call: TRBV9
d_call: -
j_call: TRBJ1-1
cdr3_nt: TGTGCCAGCAGCGTTTTTTCAGAGAACACTGAAGCTTTCTTT
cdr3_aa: CASSVFSENTEAFF

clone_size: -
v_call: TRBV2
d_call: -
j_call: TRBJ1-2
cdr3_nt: TGTGCCAGCACCCCAAGCTATGGCTACACCTTC
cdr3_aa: CASTPSYGYTF

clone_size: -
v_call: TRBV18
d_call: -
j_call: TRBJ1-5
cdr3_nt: TGTGCCAGCTCACCACCCCGGGTTAATCAGCCCCAGCATTTT
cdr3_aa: CASSPPRVNQPQHF

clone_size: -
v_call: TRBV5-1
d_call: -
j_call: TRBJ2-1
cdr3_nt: TGCGCCAGCAGCTTGGATGGGGCTGGGAGAGGGGGAGTGAGTGAGCAGTTCTTC
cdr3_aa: CASSLDGAGRGGVSEQFF